Listed below are T cell receptor beta chains from one sample, sequenced in a study of T-cell reconstitution after alpha-beta-depleted transplantation in children. Each CDR3 protein is one row after TCRdb ran MiXCR on the PCR reads. The table includes about 420,000 distinct CDR3 sequences, approximately 11% detected once. Sequenced here: PBMCs from the stem cell graft donor, sampled from the stem cell graft. These receptors were taken from a human donor who donated a stem cell graft to a child with acute myeloid leukemia. CDR3s include the opening cysteine and the closing phenylalanine or tryptophan. A D gene is named only where the DNA matches it firmly. Expanded clones are given a class, and other clones once, few, many or no size at all.

CDR3 length	D gene	clone size	J gene	V gene	CDR3 DNA	CDR3 protein
15	.	.	TRBJ2-1	TRBV5-1	TGCGCCAGCAGCTTGATGAAGGGTGGGTTTAATGAGCAGTTCTTC	CASSLMKGGFNEQFF
15	.	.	TRBJ2-3	TRBV25-1	TGTGCCAGCAGTGAGGTAGGAAATCGCACAGATACGCAGTATTTT	CASSEVGNRTDTQYF
13	TRBD2	few	TRBJ2-5	TRBV20-1	TGCAGTGCACAACTAGCGGGAGGAGAGACCCAGTACTTC	CSAQLAGGETQYF
15	.	.	TRBJ1-4	TRBV25-1	TGTGCCAGCAGTGACCCCGGCGCAACTAATGAAAAACTGTTTTTT	CASSDPGATNEKLFF
13	.	.	TRBJ2-3	TRBV2	TGTGCCAGCAGTGAGGCCACCCGAGATACGCAGTATTTT	CASSEATRDTQYF
15	TRBD2	.	TRBJ2-7	TRBV10-3	TGTGCCATCAGTGGGGGACTAGCGGGAGCCTACGAGCAGTACTTC	CAISGGLAGAYEQYF
13	.	many	TRBJ2-1	TRBV5-1	TGCGCCAGCAGCTTGGGACGGAACAATGAGCAGTTCTTC	CASSLGRNNEQFF
16	.	few	TRBJ1-6	TRBV6-1	TGTGCCAGCAGAAATAGCGAGACAGTTTATAATTCACCCCTCCACTTT	CASRNSETVYNSPLHF
15	.	many	TRBJ2-3	TRBV21-1	TGTGCCAGCAGCAAGACAAACAGGGACGCAGATACGCAGTATTTT	CASSKTNRDADTQYF
12	.	few	TRBJ1-1	TRBV5-6	TGTGCCAGCAGCTTTCGGCCTACTGAAGCTTTCTTT	CASSFRPTEAFF
16	.	many	TRBJ2-6	TRBV10-3	TGTGCCATCAGTGAGTCTGGGAGCTCTGGGGCCAACGTCCTGACTTTC	CAISESGSSGANVLTF
15	TRBD1	few	TRBJ2-1	TRBV7-3	TGTGCCAGCAGCTTAAGTGGGACAGGGGCCAATGAGCAGTTCTTC	CASSLSGTGANEQFF
14	.	.	TRBJ2-1	TRBV30	TGTGCCCAAGAAACGGCCTACTCCTACAATGAGCAGTTCTTC	CAQETAYSYNEQFF
16	TRBD2	few	TRBJ2-4	TRBV18	TGTGCCAGCTCACCACCGTCTAGCGGGAGGGAAAACATTCAGTACTTC	CASSPPSSGRENIQYF
17	TRBD2	few	TRBJ2-1	TRBV12-3/TRBV12-4	TGTGCCAGCAGTCCACGGGGACTAGCGGGATTCTACAATGAGCAGTTCTTC	CASSPRGLAGFYNEQFF
12	.	few	TRBJ2-7	TRBV27	TGTGCCAGCATGGGGGGACCCTACGAGCAGTACTTC	CASMGGPYEQYF
16	TRBD1	.	TRBJ1-4	TRBV4-3	TGCGCCAGCAGCCAGGGACAGGCCTTTAATAATGAAAAACTGTTTTTT	CASSQGQAFNNEKLFF
15	.	.	TRBJ1-4	TRBV15	TGTGCCACCAGCAGAGATCGCAGGGGAAATGAAAAACTGTTTTTT	CATSRDRRGNEKLFF